The 2 T cell receptor beta chains in this list originate from one sample, sequenced in a study of T cells in Graves' hyperthyroidism and ophthalmopathy (dated by TCRdb to about 2019). Libraries were built with multiplex PCR. Instrument on record: Illumina HiSeq 2000. The TCR beta CDR3 regions were amplified from RNA transcripts. For the first round of RT-PCR on the TCR CDR3, the HTBI primer set was used together with the Qiagen OneStep RT-PCR kit. TCRdb reworked the public reads: Q25 trimming with fastp, MiXCR clone assembly, productive beta chains retained. Records with the same CDR3 protein are collapsed into one entry carrying the most frequent genes and DNA. The sample table contains hundreds of thousands of distinct CDR3 sequences; only one count was recorded for roughly 37% of them. The ten largest clones take up 7% to 10% of the sample. Sequenced: blood. The receptors come from a man between 18 and 35 years old with Graves' hyperthyroidism.

This clonotype was counted only a few times. The V and J genes are TRBV5-6 and TRBJ2-7; D might be TRBD1 (5 bases). The CDR3 consists of 12 residues. V was pared by 7 bases and J by 3 bases, with 11 bases between. Germline CDR1 reads SGHDT; CDR2 reads YYEEEE. CDR3 coding DNA: TGTGCCAGCCAGGGCAGCTTCTACGAGCAGTACTTC. Encoded protein: CASQGSFYEQYF.

This clonotype came up many times. This chain connects TRBV2 to TRBJ1-5, with D uncertain. CDR3 length equals 13 residues. Germline V gene sequence: CDR1 SNHLY, CDR2 FYNNEI. V was shortened by 3 bases and J by 6 bases, with 9 bases between the two germline ends. The DNA of the CDR3 is TGTGCCAGCAGTGATGACGGAGGTCAGCCCCAGCATTTT. This encodes CASSDDGGQPQHF.